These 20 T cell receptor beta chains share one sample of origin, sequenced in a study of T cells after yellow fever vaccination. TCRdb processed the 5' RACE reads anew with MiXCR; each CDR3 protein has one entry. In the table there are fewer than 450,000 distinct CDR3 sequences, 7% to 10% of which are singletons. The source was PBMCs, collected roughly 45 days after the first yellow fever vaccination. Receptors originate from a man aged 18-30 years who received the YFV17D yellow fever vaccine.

CDR3 DNA: TGTGCCAGCAGAAAAAGGACAGATCGAAGCAATCAGCCCCAGCATTTT. Translated, it gives CASRKRTDRSNQPQHF. V usage is TRBV27 and J usage is TRBJ1-5, with a possible D match to TRBD1 (6 bases). Deletions cut 6 bases from V and 1 base from J, with 16 bases between. CDR3 length: 16 amino acids. Germline values: CDR1 MNHEY, CDR2 SMNVEV (reference sequence).

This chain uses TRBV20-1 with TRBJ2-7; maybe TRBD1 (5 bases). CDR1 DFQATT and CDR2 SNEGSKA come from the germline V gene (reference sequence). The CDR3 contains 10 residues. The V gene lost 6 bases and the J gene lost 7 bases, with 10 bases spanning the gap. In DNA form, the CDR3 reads TGCAGTGCAAGACAGTTTGAGCAGTACTTC. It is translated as CSARQFEQYF.

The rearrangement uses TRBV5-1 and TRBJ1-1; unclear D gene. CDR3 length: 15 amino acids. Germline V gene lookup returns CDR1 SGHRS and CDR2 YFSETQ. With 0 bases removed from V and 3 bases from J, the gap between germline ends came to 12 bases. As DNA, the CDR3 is TGCGCCAGCAGCTTGGACACCCTCTGGGACACTGAAGCTTTCTTT. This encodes CASSLDTLWDTEAFF.

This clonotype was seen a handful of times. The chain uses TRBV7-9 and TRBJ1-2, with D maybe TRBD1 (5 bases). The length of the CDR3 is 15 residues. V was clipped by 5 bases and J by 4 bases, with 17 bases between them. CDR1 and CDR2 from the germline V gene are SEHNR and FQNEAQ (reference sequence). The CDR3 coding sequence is TGTGCCAGCAGCACTACCTCGACAGCACTCTATGGCTACACCTTC. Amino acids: CASSTTSTALYGYTF.

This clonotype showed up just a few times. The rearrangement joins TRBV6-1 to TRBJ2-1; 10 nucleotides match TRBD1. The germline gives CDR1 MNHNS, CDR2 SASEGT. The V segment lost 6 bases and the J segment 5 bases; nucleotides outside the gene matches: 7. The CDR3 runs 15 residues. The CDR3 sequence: CASRTGTGANNEQFF. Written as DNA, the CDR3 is TGTGCCAGCAGAACCGGGACAGGGGCGAACAATGAGCAGTTCTTC.

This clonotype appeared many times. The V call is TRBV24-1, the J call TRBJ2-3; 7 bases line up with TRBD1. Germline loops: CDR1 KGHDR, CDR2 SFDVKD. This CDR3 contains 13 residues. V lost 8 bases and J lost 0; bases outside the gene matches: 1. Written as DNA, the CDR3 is TGTGCCACCAAGGACAGGAGCACAGATACGCAGTATTTT. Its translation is CATKDRSTDTQYF.

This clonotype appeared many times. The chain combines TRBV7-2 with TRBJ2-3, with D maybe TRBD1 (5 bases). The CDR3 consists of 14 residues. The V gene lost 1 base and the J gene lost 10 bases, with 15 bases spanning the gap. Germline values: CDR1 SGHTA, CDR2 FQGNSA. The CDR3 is CASSLVVQERAQYF. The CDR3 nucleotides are TGTGCCAGCAGCTTAGTGGTACAGGAGAGAGCGCAGTATTTT.

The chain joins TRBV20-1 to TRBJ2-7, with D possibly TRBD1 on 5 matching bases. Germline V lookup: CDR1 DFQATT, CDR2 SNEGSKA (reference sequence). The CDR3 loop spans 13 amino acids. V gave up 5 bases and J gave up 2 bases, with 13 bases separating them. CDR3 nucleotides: TGCAGTGCTCTACCCACAGGCCCCTACGAGCAGTACTTC. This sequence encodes CSALPTGPYEQYF.

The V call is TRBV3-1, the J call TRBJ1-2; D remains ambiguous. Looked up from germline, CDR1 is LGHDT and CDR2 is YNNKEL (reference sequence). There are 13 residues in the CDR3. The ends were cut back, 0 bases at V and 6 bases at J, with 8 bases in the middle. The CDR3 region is CASSQDNGNGYTF. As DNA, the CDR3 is TGTGCCAGCAGCCAAGATAACGGGAATGGCTACACCTTC. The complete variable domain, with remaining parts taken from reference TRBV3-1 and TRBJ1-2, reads DTAVSQTPKYLVTQMGNDKSIKCEQNLGHDTMYWYKQDSKKFLKIMFSYNNKELIINETVPNRFSPKSPDKAHLNLHINSLELGDSAVYFCASSQDNGNGYTFGSGTRLTVV.

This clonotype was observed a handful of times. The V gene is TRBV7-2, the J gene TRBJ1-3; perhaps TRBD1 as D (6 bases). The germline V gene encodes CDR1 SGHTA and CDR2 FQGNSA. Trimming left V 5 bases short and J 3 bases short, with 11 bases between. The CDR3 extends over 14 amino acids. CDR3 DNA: TGTGCCAGCAGCCCACAGGGACTTGGAAACACCATATATTTT. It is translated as CASSPQGLGNTIYF.

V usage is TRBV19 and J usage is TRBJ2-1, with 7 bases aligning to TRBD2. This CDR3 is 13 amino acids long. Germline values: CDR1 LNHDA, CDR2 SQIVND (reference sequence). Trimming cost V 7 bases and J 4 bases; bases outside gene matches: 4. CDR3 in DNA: TGTGCCAGTATGGGGGGGGGATACAATGAGCAGTTCTTC. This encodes CASMGGGYNEQFF.

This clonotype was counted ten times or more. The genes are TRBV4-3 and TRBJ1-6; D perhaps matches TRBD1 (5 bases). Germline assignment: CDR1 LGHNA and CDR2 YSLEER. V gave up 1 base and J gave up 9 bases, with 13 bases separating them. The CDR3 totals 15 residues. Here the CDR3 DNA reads TGCGCCAGCAGCCAAGTAGAAGGGGATAGTTCACCCCTCCACTTT. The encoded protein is CASSQVEGDSSPLHF.

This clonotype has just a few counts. The CDR3 sequence: CASSFGGGEKLFF. The CDR3 DNA reads as TGTGCCAGCAGCTTCGGGGGGGGAGAAAAACTGTTTTTT. The chain is built from TRBV13 and TRBJ1-4; D is perhaps TRBD1 (5 bases). V shed 3 bases and J shed 8 bases, with 10 bases lying between them. Germline loops: CDR1 PRHDT, CDR2 FYEKMQ (reference sequence). The CDR3 length is 13 residues.

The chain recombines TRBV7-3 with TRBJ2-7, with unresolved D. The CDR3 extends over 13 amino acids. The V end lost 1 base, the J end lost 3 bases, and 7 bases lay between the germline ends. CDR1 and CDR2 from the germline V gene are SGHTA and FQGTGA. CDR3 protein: CASSLKSLYEQYV. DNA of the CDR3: TGTGCCAGCAGCTTAAAGTCCCTCTACGAGCAGTACGTC.

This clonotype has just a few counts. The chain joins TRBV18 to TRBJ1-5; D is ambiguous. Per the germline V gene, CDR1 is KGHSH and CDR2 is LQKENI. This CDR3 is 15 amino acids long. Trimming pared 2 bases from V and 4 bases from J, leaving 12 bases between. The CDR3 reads CASSPSQNKNQPQHF. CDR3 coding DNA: TGTGCCAGCTCACCAAGCCAGAACAAAAATCAGCCCCAGCATTTT.

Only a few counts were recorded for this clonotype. The CDR3: CASIEGGRGSNYGYTF. Here the CDR3 DNA reads TGTGCCAGCATCGAAGGAGGACGGGGATCTAACTATGGCTACACCTTC. The chain employs TRBV5-4 and TRBJ1-2; D gene uncertain. Germline lookup yields CDR1 SGHNT and CDR2 YYREEE (reference sequence). This CDR3 contains 16 residues. Trimming shortened V by 6 bases and J by 0 bases, and 18 bases separated the two germline ends. Complete variable domain (other parts from reference TRBV5-4 and TRBJ1-2): ETGVTQSPTHLIKTRGQQVTLRCSSQSGHNTVSWYQQALGQGPQFIFQYYREEENGRGNFPPRFSGLQFPNYSSELNVNALELDDSALYLCASIEGGRGSNYGYTFGSGTRLTVV.

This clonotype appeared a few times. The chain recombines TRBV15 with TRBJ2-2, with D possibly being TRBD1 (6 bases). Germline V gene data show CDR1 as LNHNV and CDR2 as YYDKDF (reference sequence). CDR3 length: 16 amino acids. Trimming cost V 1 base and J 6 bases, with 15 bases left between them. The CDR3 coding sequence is TGTGCCACCAGCAGAGGGGGGCAGGGCCCAGCCGGGGAGCTGTTTTTT. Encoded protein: CATSRGGQGPAGELFF. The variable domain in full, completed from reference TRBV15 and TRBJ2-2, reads DAMVIQNPRYQVTQFGKPVTLSCSQTLNHNVMYWYQQKSSQAPKLLFHYYDKDFNNEADTPDNFQSRRPNTSFCFLDIRSPGLGDTAMYLCATSRGGQGPAGELFFGEGSRLTVL.

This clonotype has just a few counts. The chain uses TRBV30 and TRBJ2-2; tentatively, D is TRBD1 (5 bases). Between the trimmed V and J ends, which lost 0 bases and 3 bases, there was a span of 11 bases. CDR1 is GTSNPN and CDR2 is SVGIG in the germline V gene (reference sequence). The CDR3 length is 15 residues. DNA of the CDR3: TGTGCCTGGAGTGTAGACAGACCAGACACCGGGGAGCTGTTTTTT. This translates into CAWSVDRPDTGELFF. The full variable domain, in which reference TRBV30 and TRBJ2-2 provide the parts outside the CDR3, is SQTIHQWPATLVQPVGSPLSLECTVEGTSNPNLYWYRQAAGRGLQLLFYSVGIGQISSEVPQNLSASRPQDRQFILSSKKLLLSDSGFYLCAWSVDRPDTGELFFGEGSRLTVL.

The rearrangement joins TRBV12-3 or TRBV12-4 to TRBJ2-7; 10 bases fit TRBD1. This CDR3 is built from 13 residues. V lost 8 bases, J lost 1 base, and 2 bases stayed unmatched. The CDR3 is CASRDRGSYEQYV. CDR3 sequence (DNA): TGTGCCAGCCGGGACAGGGGTTCCTACGAGCAGTACGTC.

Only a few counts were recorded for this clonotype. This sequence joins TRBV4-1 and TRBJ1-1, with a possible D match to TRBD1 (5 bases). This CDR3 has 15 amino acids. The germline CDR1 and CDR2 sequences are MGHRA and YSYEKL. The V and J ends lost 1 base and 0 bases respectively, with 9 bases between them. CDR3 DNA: TGCGCCAGCAGCCAAGTTGGGGGGGTGAACACTGAAGCTTTCTTT. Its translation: CASSQVGGVNTEAFF.